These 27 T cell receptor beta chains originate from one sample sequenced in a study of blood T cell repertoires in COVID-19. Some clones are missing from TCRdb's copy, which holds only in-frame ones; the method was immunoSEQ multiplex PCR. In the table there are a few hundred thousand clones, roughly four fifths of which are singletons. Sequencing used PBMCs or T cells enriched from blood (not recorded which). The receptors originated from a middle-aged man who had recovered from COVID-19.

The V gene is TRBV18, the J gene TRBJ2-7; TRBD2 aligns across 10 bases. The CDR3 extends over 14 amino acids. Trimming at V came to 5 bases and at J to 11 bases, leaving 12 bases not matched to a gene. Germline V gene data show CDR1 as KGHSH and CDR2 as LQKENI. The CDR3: CASSTGTSARGEYF. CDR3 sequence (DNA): TGTGCCAGCTCAACCGGGACTAGCGCCCGCGGGGAGTACTTC. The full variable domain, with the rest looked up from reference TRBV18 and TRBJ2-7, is NAGVMQNPRHLVRRRGQEARLRCSPMKGHSHVYWYRQLPEEGLKFMVYLQKENIIDESGMPKERFSAEFPKEGPSILRIQQVVRGDSAAYFCASSTGTSARGEYFGPGTRLTVT.

CDR3 nucleotides: TGTGCCAGCAGCTTACTAGCGGGAGGGACCTACGAGCAGTACTTC. It translates to CASSLLAGGTYEQYF. J is TRBJ2-7 and V is TRBV7-8; 12 bases align to TRBD2. V dropped 2 bases and J dropped 2; count of bases not matched to a gene: 1. In germline, CDR1 is SGHVS, CDR2 FQNEAQ. The CDR3 length is 15 residues.

CDR3 coding DNA: TGCAGCGTTGAAGTGAGCGTTGAAGCTTTCTTT. This translates into CSVEVSVEAFF. The chain employs TRBV29-1 and TRBJ1-1; D is ambiguous. CDR3 length equals 11 residues. V lost 1 base and J lost 7, with 7 bases in between. The germline V gene encodes CDR1 SQVTM and CDR2 ANQGSEA.

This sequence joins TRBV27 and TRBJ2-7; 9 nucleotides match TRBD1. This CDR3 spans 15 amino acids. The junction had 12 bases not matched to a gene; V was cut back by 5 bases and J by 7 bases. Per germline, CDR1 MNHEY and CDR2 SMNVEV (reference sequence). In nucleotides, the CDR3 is TGTGCCAGCAGTCAATCCGGGACAGGGAGGAAAGAGCAGTACTTC. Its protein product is CASSQSGTGRKEQYF.

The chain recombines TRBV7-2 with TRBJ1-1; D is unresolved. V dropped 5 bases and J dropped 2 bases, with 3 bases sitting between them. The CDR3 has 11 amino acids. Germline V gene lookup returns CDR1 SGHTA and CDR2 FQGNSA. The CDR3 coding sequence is TGTGCCAGCAGCCGTAACACTGAAGCTTTCTTT. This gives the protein CASSRNTEAFF.

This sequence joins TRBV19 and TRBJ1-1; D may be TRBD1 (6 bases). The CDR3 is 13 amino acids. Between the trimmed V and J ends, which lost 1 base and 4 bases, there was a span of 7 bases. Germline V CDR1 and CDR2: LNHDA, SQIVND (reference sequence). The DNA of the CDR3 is TGTGCCAGTAGTATAGGAGGGGGCACTGAAGCTTTCTTT. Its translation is CASSIGGGTEAFF. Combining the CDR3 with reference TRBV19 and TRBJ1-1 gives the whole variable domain DGGITQSPKYLFRKEGQNVTLSCEQNLNHDAMYWYRQDPGQGLRLIYYSQIVNDFQKGDIAEGYSVSREKKESFPLTVTSAQKNPTAFYLCASSIGGGTEAFFGQGTRLTVV.

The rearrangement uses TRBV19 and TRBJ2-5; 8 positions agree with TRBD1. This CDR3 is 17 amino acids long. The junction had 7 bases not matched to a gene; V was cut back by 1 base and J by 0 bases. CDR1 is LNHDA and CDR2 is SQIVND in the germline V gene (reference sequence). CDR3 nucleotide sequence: TGTGCCAGTAGTATAGGGACAGGGAAAGTAAACCAAGAGACCCAGTACTTC. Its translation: CASSIGTGKVNQETQYF.

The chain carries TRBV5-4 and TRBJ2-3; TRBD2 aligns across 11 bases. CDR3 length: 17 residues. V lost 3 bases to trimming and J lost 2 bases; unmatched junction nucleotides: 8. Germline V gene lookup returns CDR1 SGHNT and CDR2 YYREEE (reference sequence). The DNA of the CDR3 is TGTGCCAGCAGCTCCGCCGGGACTAGCGGACTCACAGATACGCAGTATTTT. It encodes CASSSAGTSGLTDTQYF.

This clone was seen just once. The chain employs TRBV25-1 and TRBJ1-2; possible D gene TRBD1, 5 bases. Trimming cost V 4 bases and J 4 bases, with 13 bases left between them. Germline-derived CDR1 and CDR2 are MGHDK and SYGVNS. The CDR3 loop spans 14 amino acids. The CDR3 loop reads CASSAGGGGYGYTF. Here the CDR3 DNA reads TGTGCCAGCAGTGCCGGGGGAGGTGGCTATGGCTACACCTTC.

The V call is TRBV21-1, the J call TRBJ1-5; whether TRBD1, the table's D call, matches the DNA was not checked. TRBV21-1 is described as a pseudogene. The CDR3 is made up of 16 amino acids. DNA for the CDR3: TGTGCCAGCAGTAACACTCGGAACAGGGGGAACCAGCCCCAGCATTTT. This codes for CASSNTRNRGNQPQHF.

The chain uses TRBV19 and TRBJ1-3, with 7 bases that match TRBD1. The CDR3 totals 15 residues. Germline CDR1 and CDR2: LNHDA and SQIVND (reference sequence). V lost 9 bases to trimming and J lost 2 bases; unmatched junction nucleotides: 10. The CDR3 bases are TGTGCCAGCCGATCAACAGGGGTTACTGGAAACACCATATATTTT. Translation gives CASRSTGVTGNTIYF.

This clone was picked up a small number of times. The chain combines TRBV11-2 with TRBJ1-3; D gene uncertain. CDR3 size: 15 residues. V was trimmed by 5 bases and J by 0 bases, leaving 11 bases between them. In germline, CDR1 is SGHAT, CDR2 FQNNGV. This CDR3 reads CASSQLTSSGNTIYF. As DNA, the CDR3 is TGTGCCAGCAGCCAACTTACGAGCTCTGGAAACACCATATATTTT. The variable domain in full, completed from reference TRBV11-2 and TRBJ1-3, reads EAGVAQSPRYKIIEKRQSVAFWCNPISGHATLYWYQQILGQGPKLLIQFQNNGVVDDSQLPKDRFSAERLKGVDSTLKIQPAKLEDSAVYLCASSQLTSSGNTIYFGEGSWLTVV.

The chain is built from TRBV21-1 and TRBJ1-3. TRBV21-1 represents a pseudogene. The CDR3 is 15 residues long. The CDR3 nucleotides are TGTGCCAGCAGCAAAGCGGCGGGGGGCAGAAACACCATATATTTT. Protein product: CASSKAAGGRNTIYF.

CDR3 DNA sequence: TGTGCCAGCAGCCAAGGGGTACTCAGTGAGCAGTTCTTC. Protein: CASSQGVLSEQFF. The rearrangement joins TRBV12-3 or TRBV12-4 to TRBJ2-1, with a tentative D call TRBD1 (5 bases). Trimming left V 6 bases short and J 9 bases short, with 15 bases between. This CDR3 has 13 amino acids.

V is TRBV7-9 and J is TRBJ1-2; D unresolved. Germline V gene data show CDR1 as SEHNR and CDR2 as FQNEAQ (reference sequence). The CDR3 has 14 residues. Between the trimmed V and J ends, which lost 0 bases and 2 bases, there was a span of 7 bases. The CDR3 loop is CASSLAATNYGYTF. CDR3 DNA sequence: TGTGCCAGCAGCTTAGCGGCCACAAACTATGGCTACACCTTC.

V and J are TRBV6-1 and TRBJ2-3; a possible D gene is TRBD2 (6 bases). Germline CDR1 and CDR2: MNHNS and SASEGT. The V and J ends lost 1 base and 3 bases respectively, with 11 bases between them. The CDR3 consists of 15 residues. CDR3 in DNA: TGTGCCAGCAGTGAAGGGTGGGGAGGAACAGATACGCAGTATTTT. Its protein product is CASSEGWGGTDTQYF.

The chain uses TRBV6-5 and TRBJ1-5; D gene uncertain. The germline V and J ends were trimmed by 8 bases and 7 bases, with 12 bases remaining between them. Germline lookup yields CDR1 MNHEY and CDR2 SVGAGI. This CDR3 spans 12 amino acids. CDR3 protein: CASVGRNQPQHF. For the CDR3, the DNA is TGTGCCAGCGTTGGCCGAAACCAGCCCCAGCATTTT.

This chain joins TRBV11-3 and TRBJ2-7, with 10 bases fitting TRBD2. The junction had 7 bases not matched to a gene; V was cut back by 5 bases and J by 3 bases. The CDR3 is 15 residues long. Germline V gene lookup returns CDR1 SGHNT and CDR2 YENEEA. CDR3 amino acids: CASSQTSGTYYEQYF. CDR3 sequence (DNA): TGTGCCAGCAGCCAAACTAGCGGGACCTACTACGAGCAGTACTTC.

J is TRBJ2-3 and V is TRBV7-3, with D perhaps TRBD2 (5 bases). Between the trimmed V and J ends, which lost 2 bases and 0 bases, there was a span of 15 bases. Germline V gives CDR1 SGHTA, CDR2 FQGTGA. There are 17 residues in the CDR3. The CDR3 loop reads CASSLVVARASTDTQYF. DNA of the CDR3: TGTGCCAGCAGCTTAGTGGTTGCGAGGGCAAGCACAGATACGCAGTATTTT.

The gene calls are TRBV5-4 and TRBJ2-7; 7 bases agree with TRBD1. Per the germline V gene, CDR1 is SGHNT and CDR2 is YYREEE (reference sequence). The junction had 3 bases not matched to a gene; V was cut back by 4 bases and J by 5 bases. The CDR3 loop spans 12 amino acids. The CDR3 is CASSLTGNEQYF. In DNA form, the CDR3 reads TGTGCCAGCAGCCTGACAGGGAACGAGCAGTACTTC.

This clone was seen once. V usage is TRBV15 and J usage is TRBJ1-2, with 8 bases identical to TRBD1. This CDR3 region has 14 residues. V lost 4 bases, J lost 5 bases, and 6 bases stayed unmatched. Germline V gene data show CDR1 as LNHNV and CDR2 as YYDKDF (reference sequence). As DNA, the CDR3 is TGTGCCACCAGCAAACCGGGACAGGATTATGGCTACACCTTC. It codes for CATSKPGQDYGYTF.

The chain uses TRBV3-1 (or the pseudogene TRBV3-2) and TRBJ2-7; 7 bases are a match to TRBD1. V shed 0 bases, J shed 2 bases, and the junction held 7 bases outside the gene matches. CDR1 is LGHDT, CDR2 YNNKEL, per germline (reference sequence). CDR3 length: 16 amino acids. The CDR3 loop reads CASSQDRTGRPYEQYF. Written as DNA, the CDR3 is TGTGCCAGCAGCCAAGATAGGACAGGCAGACCCTACGAGCAGTACTTC.

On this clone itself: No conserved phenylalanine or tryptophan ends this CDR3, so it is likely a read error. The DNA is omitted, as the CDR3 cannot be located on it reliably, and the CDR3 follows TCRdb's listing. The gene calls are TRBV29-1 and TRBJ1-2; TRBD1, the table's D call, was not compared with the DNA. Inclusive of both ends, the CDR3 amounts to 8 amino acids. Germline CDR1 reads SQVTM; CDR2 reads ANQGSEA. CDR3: CSVGRARH.

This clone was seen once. CDR3: CASSPGDSPNYGYTF. In DNA form, the CDR3 reads TGTGCCAGCAGCCCAGGGGACAGCCCTAACTATGGCTACACCTTC. V is TRBV7-9 and J is TRBJ1-2, with 7 bases fitting TRBD1. The V segment lost 5 bases and the J segment 0 bases; nucleotides outside the gene matches: 6. Germline lookup yields CDR1 SEHNR and CDR2 FQNEAQ (reference sequence). The CDR3 has 15 residues.

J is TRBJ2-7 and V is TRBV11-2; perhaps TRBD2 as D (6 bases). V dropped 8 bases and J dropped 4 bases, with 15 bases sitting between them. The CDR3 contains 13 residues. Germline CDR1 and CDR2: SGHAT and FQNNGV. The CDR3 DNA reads TGTGCCAGCGAGGAAATGCGGGGATACGAGCAGTACTTC. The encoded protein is CASEEMRGYEQYF.

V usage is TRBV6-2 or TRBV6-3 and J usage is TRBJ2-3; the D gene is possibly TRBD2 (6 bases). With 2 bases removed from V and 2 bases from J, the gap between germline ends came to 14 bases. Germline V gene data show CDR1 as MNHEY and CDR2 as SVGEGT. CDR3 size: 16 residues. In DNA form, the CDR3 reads TGTGCCAGCAGTTACCTAACGGGAGAACCCACAGATACGCAGTATTTT. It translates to CASSYLTGEPTDTQYF.

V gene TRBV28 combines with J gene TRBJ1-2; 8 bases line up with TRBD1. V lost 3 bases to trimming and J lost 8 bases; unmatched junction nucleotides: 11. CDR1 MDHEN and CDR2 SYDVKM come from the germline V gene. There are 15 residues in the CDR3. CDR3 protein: CASSFTAGGDVGYTF. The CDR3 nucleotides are TGTGCCAGCAGTTTTACGGCAGGGGGCGATGTGGGCTACACCTTC.